The 17 T cell receptor beta chains listed next were all sequenced from one sample in a study of CD8+ T cells in alopecia areata. As for treatment: oral pan-JAK inhibitor, 5-10 mg twice daily. The authors extracted RNA and reverse transcribed it into cDNA as the sequencing template. TCRdb's copy holds only in-frame clones and misses some; the assay was immunoSEQ multiplex PCR. The sample consists of about 42,000 clones, approximately 92% of them appearing once. The sample in question was CD8+ T cells sorted from blood, obtained at week 24, from a patient treated with tofacitinib. The receptors come from a human donor with alopecia areata.

The table lists this clone with a count of one. The V and J genes are TRBV27 and TRBJ2-7, with a tentative D call TRBD2 (5 bases). Germline V gives CDR1 MNHEY, CDR2 SMNVEV (reference sequence). Trimming took 4 bases from V and 2 from J, leaving 12 bases between them. CDR3 length equals 14 residues. CDR3 in DNA: TGTGCCAGCAGTTACGAGGGAAGTACCTACGAGCAGTACTTC. This translates into CASSYEGSTYEQYF.

This clone was counted once. The chain carries TRBV5-4 and TRBJ2-1; 10 nucleotides match TRBD2. Germline V CDR1 and CDR2: SGHNT, YYREEE (reference sequence). The CDR3 totals 16 residues. J was trimmed by 7 bases and V by 6 bases; bases with no gene match: 13. The chain's CDR3 is CASKAGGPVQINEQFF. The CDR3 nucleotides are TGTGCCAGCAAAGCGGGGGGGCCCGTTCAGATAAATGAGCAGTTCTTC.

This clone was detected only once. The gene calls are TRBV7-8 and TRBJ2-3; possible D gene TRBD2, 6 bases. Trimming shortened V by 1 base and J by 2 bases, and 13 bases separated the two germline ends. This CDR3 region has 16 residues. Germline lookup yields CDR1 SGHVS and CDR2 FQNEAQ. This CDR3 reads CASSLGLGLLTDTQYF. In DNA form, the CDR3 reads TGTGCCAGCAGCTTAGGCCTGGGACTCCTCACAGATACGCAGTATTTT.

Concerning this clone: The sample carries other DNA sequences with the same CDR3. V is TRBV6-4 and J is TRBJ2-1; 8 bases are a match to TRBD2. Germline CDR1 MRHNA, CDR2 SNTAGT. Trimming at V came to 4 bases and at J to 7 bases, leaving 9 bases not matched to a gene. The CDR3 consists of 15 residues. The CDR3 here is CASSVRSGGANEQFF. In DNA form, the CDR3 reads TGTGCCAGCAGTGTACGATCGGGGGGGGCGAATGAGCAGTTCTTC.

This chain uses TRBV7-9 with TRBJ2-2, with a weak D call TRBD1 (5 bases). The germline V and J ends were trimmed by 5 bases and 4 bases, with 11 bases remaining between them. Germline CDR1 SEHNR, CDR2 FQNEAQ (reference sequence). CDR3 length: 14 amino acids. CDR3 in amino acids: CASSPGHGTGELFF. The CDR3 DNA reads as TGTGCCAGCAGCCCAGGACATGGCACCGGGGAGCTGTTTTTT.

This chain links TRBV12-5 with TRBJ2-7, with D possibly TRBD2 on 5 matching bases. V lost 3 bases to trimming and J lost 3 bases, with 9 bases between them. The germline V gene encodes CDR1 LGHNT and CDR2 FRNRAP. The CDR3 extends over 13 amino acids. CDR3 in DNA: TGTGCTAGTGGTTTCGGTCGGGGCTACGAGCAGTACTTC. Protein sequence: CASGFGRGYEQYF.

The chain couples TRBV7-9 to TRBJ2-1; D gene ambiguous. The CDR3 is made up of 13 amino acids. The V end lost 3 bases, the J end lost 6 bases, and 9 bases lay between the germline ends. From germline, CDR1 is SEHNR and CDR2 FQNEAQ (reference sequence). The CDR3 sequence: CASSFESGNEQFF. The CDR3 DNA sequence: TGTGCCAGCAGCTTTGAGAGTGGCAATGAGCAGTTCTTC.

The chain carries TRBV28 and TRBJ2-3; D may match TRBD1 or TRBD2 (5 bases each). CDR3 length: 15 residues. The V gene lost 8 bases and the J gene lost 6 bases, with 21 bases spanning the gap. The germline V gene encodes CDR1 MDHEN and CDR2 SYDVKM. As DNA, the CDR3 is TGTGCCAGCGAGAGGGGCGGGCCCGAGGGGGATACGCAGTATTTT. This encodes CASERGGPEGDTQYF.

The V gene is TRBV7-6, the J gene TRBJ2-7; 8 nucleotides align to TRBD1. Germline V gene lookup returns CDR1 SGHVS and CDR2 FNYEAQ. The CDR3 runs to 15 residues. V lost 1 base and J lost 0; bases outside the gene matches: 2. CDR3 in amino acids: CASSLGQGISYEQYF. DNA for the CDR3: TGTGCCAGCAGCTTAGGACAGGGGATCTCCTACGAGCAGTACTTC.

In its sample, this clone was seen once. The chain combines TRBV11-2 with TRBJ2-1; D gene ambiguous. CDR1 SGHAT and CDR2 FQNNGV come from the germline V gene. This CDR3 is built from 16 residues. V dropped 5 bases and J dropped 0 bases, with 14 bases sitting between them. The CDR3 spells CASSGSGLHSYNEQFF. CDR3 DNA sequence: TGTGCCAGCAGCGGCAGTGGGCTCCACTCCTACAATGAGCAGTTCTTC.

This rearrangement joins TRBV27 to TRBJ2-5; tentatively, D is TRBD2 (5 bases). Germline values: CDR1 MNHEY, CDR2 SMNVEV (reference sequence). V was shortened by 6 bases and J by 3 bases, with 20 bases between the two germline ends. The CDR3 covers 16 residues. CDR3 nucleotides: TGTGCCAGCAGCCCATCCTGGGGAGAGAGAGAAGAGACCCAGTACTTC. It is translated as CASSPSWGEREETQYF.

The gene calls are TRBV27 and TRBJ2-2; 7 bases agree with TRBD1. From germline, CDR1 is MNHEY and CDR2 SMNVEV (reference sequence). The CDR3 has 13 residues. The CDR3 loop is CVSGQSNTGELFF. The DNA of the CDR3 is TGTGTCTCGGGACAGTCGAACACCGGGGAGCTGTTTTTT.

V is TRBV7-9 and J is TRBJ2-1, with TRBD1 matching 7 bases. Germline lookup yields CDR1 SEHNR and CDR2 FQNEAQ (reference sequence). V lost 4 bases and J lost 5; bases outside the gene matches: 2. There are 13 residues in the CDR3. In nucleotides, the CDR3 is TGTGCCAGCAGCTACACAGGGGACAATGAGCAGTTCTTC. Protein sequence: CASSYTGDNEQFF.

J is TRBJ2-1 and V is TRBV30; 10 bases map to TRBD2. Looked up from germline, CDR1 is GTSNPN and CDR2 is SVGIG (reference sequence). This CDR3 region has 14 residues. After removal of 4 bases from V and 4 bases from J, the junction contained 4 bases not matched to a gene. The CDR3 region has the DNA TGTGCCTGGACTACTAGCGGGACTTACAATGAGCAGTTCTTC. This sequence encodes CAWTTSGTYNEQFF. Together with reference TRBV30 and TRBJ2-1, the CDR3 gives the full variable domain: SQTIHQWPATLVQPVGSPLSLECTVEGTSNPNLYWYRQAAGRGLQLLFYSVGIGQISSEVPQNLSASRPQDRQFILSSKKLLLSDSGFYLCAWTTSGTYNEQFFGPGTRLTVL.

A single count supports this clone. This sequence joins TRBV29-1 and TRBJ2-7; maybe TRBD2 (6 bases). This CDR3 has 13 amino acids. V was clipped by 4 bases and J by 0 bases, with 10 bases between them. Germline CDR1 reads SQVTM; CDR2 reads ANQGSEA. The CDR3 region has the DNA TGCAGCGTTGTAGGAGGGTCCTCCTACGAGCAGTACTTC. Translated: CSVVGGSSYEQYF.

This chain joins TRBV18 and TRBJ2-3; no reliable D call. CDR1 and CDR2 (germline): KGHSH, LQKENI. With 0 bases removed from V and 0 bases from J, the gap between germline ends came to 10 bases. The CDR3 length is 16 residues. CDR3 sequence: CASSPPFLDSTDTQYF. The CDR3 DNA follows: TGTGCCAGCTCACCACCGTTCCTTGACAGCACAGATACGCAGTATTTT.

This chain joins TRBV29-1 and TRBJ1-2; D uncertain. Trimming removed 0 bases at V and 7 bases at J, with 18 bases between. The CDR3 loop spans 15 amino acids. Germline V CDR1 and CDR2: SQVTM, ANQGSEA. As DNA, the CDR3 is TGCAGCGTTGAAGATCGTCCAGGTTCAGGAGGTGGCTACACCTTC. Translation: CSVEDRPGSGGGYTF.